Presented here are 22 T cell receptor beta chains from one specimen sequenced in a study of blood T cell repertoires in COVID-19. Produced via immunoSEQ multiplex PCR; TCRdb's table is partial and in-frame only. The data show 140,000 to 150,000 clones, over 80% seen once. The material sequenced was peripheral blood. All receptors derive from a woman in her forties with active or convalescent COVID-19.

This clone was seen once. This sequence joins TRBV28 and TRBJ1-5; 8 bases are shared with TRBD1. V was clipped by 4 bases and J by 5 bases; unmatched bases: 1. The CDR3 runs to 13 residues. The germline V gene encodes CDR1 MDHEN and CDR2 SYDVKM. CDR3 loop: CASSYRGDQPQHF. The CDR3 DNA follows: TGTGCCAGCAGTTACAGGGGGGATCAGCCCCAGCATTTT.

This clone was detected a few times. The CDR3 DNA reads TGTGCCAGCAGCTCTCCGGGACAGGGAAAATCACCCCTCCACTTT. It codes for CASSSPGQGKSPLHF. V is TRBV6-2 or TRBV6-3 and J is TRBJ1-6; 9 bases map to TRBD1. With 6 bases clipped from V and 10 bases from J, the junction kept 10 bases outside the gene matches. Germline-derived CDR1 and CDR2 are MNHEY and SVGEGT. The CDR3 contains 15 residues.

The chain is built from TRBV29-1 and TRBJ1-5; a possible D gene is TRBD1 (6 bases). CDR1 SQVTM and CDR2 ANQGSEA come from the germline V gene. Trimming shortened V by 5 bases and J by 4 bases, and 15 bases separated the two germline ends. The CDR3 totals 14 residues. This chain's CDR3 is CSVLGTGYNQPQHF. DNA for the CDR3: TGCAGCGTTCTAGGCACAGGGTATAATCAGCCCCAGCATTTT.

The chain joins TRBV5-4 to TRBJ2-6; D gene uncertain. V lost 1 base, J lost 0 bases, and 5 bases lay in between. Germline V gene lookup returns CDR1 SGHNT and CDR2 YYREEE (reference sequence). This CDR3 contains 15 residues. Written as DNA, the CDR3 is TGTGCCAGCAGCTTGATTAGCTCTGGGGCCAACGTCCTGACTTTC. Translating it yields CASSLISSGANVLTF.

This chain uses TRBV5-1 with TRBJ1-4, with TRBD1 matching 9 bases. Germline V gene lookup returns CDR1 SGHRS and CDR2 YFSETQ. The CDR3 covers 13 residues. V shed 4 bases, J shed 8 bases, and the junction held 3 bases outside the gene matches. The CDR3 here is CASSGGTGEKLFF. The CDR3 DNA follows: TGCGCCAGCAGCGGGGGGACAGGGGAAAAACTGTTTTTT. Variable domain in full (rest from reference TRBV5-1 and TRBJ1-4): KAGVTQTPRYLIKTRGQQVTLSCSPISGHRSVSWYQQTPGQGLQFLFEYFSETQRNKGNFPGRFSGRQFSNSRSEMNVSTLELGDSALYLCASSGGTGEKLFFGSGTQLSVL.

The DNA for the CDR3 is TGTGCCAGCAGCCAAGGACTTCTAAGAAGGTATGGCTACACCTTC. It codes for CASSQGLLRRYGYTF. The chain links TRBV3-1 (or the pseudogene TRBV3-2) to TRBJ1-2; D is undetermined. The ends were cut back, 1 base at V and 5 bases at J, with 14 bases in the middle. The V gene's germline CDR1 is LGHDT and CDR2 YNNKEL (reference sequence). The length of the CDR3 is 15 residues.

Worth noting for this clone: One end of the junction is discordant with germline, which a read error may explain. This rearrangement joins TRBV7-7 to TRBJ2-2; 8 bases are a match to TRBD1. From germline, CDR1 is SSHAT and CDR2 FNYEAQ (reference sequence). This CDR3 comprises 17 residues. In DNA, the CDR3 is TGTGCTAGCAGCTTAGCGCCAGGGGGCGCGAACACCGGGGAGCTGTTTTTT. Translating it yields CASSLAPGGANTGELFF.

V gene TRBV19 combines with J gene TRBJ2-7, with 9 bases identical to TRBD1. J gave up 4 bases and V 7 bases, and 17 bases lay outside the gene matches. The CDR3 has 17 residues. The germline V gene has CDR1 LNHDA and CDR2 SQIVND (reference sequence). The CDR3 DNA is TGTGCCAGTACCTTGGACCCCCCGGGACAGGGTGTTTACGAGCAGTACTTC. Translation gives CASTLDPPGQGVYEQYF.

The CDR3: CASSWQEGRVDQPQHF. CDR3 nucleotides: TGTGCCAGCAGTTGGCAGGAGGGACGGGTGGATCAGCCCCAGCATTTT. The chain employs TRBV28 and TRBJ1-5; the D gene is possibly TRBD1 (5 bases). Germline V gives CDR1 MDHEN, CDR2 SYDVKM. V was shortened by 4 bases and J by 5 bases, with 18 bases between the two germline ends. There are 16 residues in the CDR3.

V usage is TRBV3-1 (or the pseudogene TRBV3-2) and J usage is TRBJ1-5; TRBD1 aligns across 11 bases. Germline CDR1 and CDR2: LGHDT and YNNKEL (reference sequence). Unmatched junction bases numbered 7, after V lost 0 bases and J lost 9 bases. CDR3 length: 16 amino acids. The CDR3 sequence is CASSQDGTGGYWPQHF. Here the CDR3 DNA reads TGTGCCAGCAGCCAAGATGGGACAGGGGGATACTGGCCCCAGCATTTT.

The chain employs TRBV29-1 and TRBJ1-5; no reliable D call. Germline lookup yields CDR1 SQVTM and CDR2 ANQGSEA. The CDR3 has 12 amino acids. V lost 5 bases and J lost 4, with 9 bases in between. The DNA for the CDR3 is TGCAGCGTTCGTAATCTAAATCAGCCCCAGCATTTT. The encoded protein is CSVRNLNQPQHF.

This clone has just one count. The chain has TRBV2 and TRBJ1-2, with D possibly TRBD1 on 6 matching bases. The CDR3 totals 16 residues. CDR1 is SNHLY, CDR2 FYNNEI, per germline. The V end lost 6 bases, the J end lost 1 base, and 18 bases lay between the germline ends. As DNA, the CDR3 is TGTGCCAGCAGCTGGGGGGGGCAGGCGAATAACTATGGCTACACCTTC. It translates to CASSWGGQANNYGYTF.

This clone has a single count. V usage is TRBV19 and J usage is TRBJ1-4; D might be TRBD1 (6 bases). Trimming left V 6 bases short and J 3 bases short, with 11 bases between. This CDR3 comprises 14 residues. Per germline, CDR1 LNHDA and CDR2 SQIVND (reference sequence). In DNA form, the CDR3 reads TGTGCCAGTAGGCCCGACAGGTCTAATGAAAAACTGTTTTTT. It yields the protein CASRPDRSNEKLFF.

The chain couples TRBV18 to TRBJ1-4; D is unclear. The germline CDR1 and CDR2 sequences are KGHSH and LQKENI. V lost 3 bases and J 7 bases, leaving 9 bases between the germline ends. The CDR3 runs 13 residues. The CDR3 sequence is CASSPPPGEKLFF. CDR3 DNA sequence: TGTGCCAGCTCACCGCCCCCGGGTGAAAAACTGTTTTTT.

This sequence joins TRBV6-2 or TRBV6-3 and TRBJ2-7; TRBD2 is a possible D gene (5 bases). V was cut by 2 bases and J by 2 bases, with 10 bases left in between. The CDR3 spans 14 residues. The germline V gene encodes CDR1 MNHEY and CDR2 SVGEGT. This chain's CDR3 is CASSYSAGPYEQYF. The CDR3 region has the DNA TGTGCCAGCAGTTACAGTGCGGGTCCCTACGAGCAGTACTTC.

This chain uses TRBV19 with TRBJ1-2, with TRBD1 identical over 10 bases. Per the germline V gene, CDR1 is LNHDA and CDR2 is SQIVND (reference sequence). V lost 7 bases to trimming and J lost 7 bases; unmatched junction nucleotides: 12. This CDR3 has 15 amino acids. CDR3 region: CASITGTGAQGGYTF. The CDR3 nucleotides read TGTGCCAGTATCACCGGGACAGGGGCTCAAGGTGGCTACACCTTC.

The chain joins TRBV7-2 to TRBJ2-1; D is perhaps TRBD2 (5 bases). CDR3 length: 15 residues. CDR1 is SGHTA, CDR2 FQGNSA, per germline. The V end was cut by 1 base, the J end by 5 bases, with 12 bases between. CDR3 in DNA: TGTGCCAGCAGCTTAGAACTAGGAGGTCACAATGAGCAGTTCTTC. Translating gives CASSLELGGHNEQFF.

The CDR3 sequence: CASSAGGDTDTQYF. The CDR3, as DNA: TGTGCCAGCAGTGCGGGGGGCGACACAGATACGCAGTATTTT. The V call is TRBV6-4, the J call TRBJ2-3; D is perhaps TRBD2 (7 bases). The CDR3 covers 14 residues. Germline CDR1 MRHNA, CDR2 SNTAGT. V was shortened by 4 bases and J by 2 bases, with 10 bases between the two germline ends.

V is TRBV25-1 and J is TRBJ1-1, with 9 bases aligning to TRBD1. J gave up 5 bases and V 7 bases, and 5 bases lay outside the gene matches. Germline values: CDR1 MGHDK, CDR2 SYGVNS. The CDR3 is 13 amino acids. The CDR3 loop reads CASMGQGRTEAFF. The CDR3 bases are TGTGCCAGCATGGGACAGGGAAGGACTGAAGCTTTCTTT.

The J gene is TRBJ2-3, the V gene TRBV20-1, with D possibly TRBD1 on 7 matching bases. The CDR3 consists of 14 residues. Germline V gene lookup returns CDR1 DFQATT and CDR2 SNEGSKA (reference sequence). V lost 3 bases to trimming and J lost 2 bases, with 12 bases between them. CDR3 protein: CSASQGGNTDTQYF. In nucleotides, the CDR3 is TGCAGTGCTAGTCAGGGGGGTAACACAGATACGCAGTATTTT.

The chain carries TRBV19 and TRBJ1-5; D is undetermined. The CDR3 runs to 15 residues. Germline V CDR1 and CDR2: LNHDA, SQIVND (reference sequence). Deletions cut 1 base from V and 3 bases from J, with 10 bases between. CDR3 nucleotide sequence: TGTGCCAGTAGTATAGTGGCAGGATCCAATCAGCCCCAGCATTTT. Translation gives CASSIVAGSNQPQHF.

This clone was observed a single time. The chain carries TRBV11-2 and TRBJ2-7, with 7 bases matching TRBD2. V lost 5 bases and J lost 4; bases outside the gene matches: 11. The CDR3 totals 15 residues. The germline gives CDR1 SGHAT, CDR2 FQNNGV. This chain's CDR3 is CASSPGLVAAYEQYF. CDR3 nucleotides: TGTGCCAGCAGCCCCGGACTAGTTGCCGCTTACGAGCAGTACTTC.